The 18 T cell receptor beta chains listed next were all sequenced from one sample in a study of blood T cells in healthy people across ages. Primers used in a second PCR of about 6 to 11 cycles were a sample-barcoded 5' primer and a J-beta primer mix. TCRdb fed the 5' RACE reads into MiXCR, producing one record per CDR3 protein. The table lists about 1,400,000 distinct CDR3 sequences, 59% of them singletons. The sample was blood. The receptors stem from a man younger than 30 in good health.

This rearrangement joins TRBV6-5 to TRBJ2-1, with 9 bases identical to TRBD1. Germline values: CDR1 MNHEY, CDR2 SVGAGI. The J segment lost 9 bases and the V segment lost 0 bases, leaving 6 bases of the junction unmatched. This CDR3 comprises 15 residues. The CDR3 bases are TGTGCCAGCAGTTACTCGGGGGGACAGGGATTTGAGCAGTTCTTC. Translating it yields CASSYSGGQGFEQFF.

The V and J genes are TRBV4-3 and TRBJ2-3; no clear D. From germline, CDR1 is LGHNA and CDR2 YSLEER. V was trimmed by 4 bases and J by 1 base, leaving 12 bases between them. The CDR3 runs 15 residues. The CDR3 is CASSLLALGTDTQYF. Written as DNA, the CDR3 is TGCGCCAGCAGCCTCCTGGCACTCGGCACAGATACGCAGTATTTT.

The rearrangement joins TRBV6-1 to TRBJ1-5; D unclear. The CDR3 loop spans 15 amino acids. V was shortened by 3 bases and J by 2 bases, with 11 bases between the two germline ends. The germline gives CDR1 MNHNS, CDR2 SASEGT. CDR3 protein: CASSDTGQGNQPQHF. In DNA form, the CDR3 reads TGTGCCAGCAGTGATACCGGGCAGGGCAATCAGCCCCAGCATTTT.

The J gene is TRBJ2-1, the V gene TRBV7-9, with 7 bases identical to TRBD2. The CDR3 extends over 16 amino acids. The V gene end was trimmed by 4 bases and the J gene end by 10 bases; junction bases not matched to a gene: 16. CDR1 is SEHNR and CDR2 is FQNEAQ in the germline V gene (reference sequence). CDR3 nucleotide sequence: TGTGCCAGCAGCTCCGGGGGGACTTCGCGGTTTTGGGAGCAGTTCTTC. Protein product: CASSSGGTSRFWEQFF.

DNA of the CDR3: TGCAGTGCTTCCAGCGCGGAGGACCTAGCTAAAAACATTCAGTACTTC. Translation gives CSASSAEDLAKNIQYF. The genes are TRBV20-1 and TRBJ2-4; a weak D match, TRBD2 (5 bases). The V and J ends lost 5 bases and 4 bases respectively, with 21 bases between them. The germline gives CDR1 DFQATT, CDR2 SNEGSKA (reference sequence). The CDR3 consists of 16 residues.

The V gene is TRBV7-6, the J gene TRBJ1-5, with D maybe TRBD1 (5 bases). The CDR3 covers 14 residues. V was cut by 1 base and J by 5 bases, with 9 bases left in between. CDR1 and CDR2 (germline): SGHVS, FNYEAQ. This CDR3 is CASSLVRGYQPQHF. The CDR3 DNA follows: TGTGCCAGCAGCTTAGTCCGGGGGTATCAGCCCCAGCATTTT.

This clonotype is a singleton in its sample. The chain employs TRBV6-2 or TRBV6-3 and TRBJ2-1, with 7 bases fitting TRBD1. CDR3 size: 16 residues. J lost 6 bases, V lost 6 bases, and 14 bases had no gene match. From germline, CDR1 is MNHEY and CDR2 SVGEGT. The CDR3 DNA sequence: TGTGCCAGCAGGAACCAGACAGGGTTTTTGTTCAATGAGCAGTTCTTC. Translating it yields CASRNQTGFLFNEQFF.

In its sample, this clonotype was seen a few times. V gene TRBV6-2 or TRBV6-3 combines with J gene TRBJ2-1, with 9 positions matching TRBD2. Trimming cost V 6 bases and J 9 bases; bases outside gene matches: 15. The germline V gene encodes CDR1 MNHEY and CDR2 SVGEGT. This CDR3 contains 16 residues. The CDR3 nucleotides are TGTGCCAGCAGCCCCCCCGGTGGCGGGGGGGCCGGTGAGCAGTTCTTC. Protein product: CASSPPGGGGAGEQFF.

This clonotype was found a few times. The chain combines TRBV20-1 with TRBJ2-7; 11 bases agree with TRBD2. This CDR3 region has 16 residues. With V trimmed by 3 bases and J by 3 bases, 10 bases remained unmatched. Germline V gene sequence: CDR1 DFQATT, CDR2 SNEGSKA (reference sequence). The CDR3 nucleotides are TGCAGTGCTAGCACACCCCAACTAGCGGGGGTCTACGAGCAGTACTTC. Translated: CSASTPQLAGVYEQYF.

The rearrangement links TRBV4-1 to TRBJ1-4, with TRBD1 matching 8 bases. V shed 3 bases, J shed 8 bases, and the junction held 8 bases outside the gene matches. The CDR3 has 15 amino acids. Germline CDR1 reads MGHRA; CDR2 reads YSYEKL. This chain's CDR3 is CASSHPGTGYEKLFF. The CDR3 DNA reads TGCGCCAGCAGCCACCCCGGGACAGGATACGAAAAACTGTTTTTT.

The CDR3: CASSLRQLTGELFF. CDR3 nucleotide sequence: TGTGCCAGCAGCCTCAGACAACTAACCGGGGAGCTGTTTTTT. J is TRBJ2-2 and V is TRBV4-2, with D hard to call. The germline gives CDR1 LGHNA, CDR2 YNFKEQ. This CDR3 contains 14 residues. V dropped 4 bases and J dropped 5 bases, with 11 bases sitting between them.

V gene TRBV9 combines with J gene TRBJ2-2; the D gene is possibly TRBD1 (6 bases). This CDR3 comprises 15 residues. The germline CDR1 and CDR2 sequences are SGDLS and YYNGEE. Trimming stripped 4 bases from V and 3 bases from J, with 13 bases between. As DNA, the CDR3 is TGTGCCAGCAGCCTCAGGGGCGGGTACACCGGGGAGCTGTTTTTT. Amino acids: CASSLRGGYTGELFF. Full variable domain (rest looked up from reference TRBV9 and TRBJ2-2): DSGVTQTPKHLITATGQRVTLRCSPRSGDLSVYWYQQSLDQGLQFLIQYYNGEERAKGNILERFSAQQFPDLHSELNLSSLELGDSALYFCASSLRGGYTGELFFGEGSRLTVL.

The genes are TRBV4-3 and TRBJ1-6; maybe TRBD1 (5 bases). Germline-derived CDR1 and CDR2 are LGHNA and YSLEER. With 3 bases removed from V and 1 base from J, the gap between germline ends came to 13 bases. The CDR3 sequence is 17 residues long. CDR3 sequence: CASSQDPQGSYNSPLHF. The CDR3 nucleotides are TGCGCCAGCAGCCAGGATCCTCAGGGTTCCTATAATTCACCCCTCCACTTT.

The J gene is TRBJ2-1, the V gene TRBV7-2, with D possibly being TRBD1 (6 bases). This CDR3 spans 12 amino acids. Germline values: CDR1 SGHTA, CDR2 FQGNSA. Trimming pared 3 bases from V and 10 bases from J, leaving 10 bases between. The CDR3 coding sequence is TGTGCCAGCAGCTTGTTTGGGACAGAGCAGTTCTTC. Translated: CASSLFGTEQFF. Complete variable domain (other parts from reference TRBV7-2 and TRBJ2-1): GAGVSQSPSNKVTEKGKDVELRCDPISGHTALYWYRQSLGQGLEFLIYFQGNSAPDKSGLPSDRFSAERTGGSVSTLTIQRTQQEDSAVYLCASSLFGTEQFFGPGTRLTVL.

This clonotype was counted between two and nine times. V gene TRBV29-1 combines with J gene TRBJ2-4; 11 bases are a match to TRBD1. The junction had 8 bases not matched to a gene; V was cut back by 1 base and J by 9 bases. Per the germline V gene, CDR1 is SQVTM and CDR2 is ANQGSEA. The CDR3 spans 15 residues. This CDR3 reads CSVEVTGTGGSIQYF. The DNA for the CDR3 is TGCAGCGTTGAAGTAACCGGGACAGGGGGTAGCATTCAGTACTTC.

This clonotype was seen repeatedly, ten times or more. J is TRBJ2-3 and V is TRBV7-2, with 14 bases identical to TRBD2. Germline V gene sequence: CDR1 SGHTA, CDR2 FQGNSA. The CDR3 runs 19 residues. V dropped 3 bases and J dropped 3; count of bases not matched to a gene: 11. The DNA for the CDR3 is TGTGCCAGCAGCTTTCCGGGACTAGCGGGAGCGGCGACTACAGATACGCAGTATTTT. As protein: CASSFPGLAGAATTDTQYF. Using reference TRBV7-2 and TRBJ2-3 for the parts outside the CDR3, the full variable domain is GAGVSQSPSNKVTEKGKDVELRCDPISGHTALYWYRQSLGQGLEFLIYFQGNSAPDKSGLPSDRFSAERTGGSVSTLTIQRTQQEDSAVYLCASSFPGLAGAATTDTQYFGPGTRLTVL.

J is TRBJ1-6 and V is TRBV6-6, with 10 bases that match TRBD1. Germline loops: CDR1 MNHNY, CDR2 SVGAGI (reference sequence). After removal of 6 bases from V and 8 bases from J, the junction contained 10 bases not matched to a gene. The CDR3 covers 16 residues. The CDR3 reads CASRSRQGAKYSPLHF. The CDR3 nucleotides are TGTGCCAGCAGATCCCGACAGGGGGCGAAATATTCACCCCTCCACTTT.

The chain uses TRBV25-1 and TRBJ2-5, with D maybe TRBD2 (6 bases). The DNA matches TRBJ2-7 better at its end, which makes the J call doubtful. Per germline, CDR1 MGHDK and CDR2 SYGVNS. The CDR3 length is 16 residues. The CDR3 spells CASSEFPSAGTYEQYF. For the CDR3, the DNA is TGTGCCAGCAGTGAATTCCCCTCTGCGGGAACCTACGAGCAGTACTTC.